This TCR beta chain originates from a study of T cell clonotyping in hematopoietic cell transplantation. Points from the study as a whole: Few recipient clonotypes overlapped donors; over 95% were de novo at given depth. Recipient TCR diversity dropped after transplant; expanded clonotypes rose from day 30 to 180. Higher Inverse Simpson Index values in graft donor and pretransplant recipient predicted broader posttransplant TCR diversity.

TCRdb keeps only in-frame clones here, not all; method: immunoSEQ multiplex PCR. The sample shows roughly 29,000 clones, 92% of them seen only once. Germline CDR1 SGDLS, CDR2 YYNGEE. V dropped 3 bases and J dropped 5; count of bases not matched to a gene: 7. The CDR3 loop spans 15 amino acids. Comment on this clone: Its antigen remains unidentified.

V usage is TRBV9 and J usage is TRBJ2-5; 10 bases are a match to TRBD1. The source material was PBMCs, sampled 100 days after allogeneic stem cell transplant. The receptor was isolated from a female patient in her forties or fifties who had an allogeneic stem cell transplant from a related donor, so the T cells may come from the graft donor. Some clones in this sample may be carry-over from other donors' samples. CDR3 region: CASSARTGGPETQYF. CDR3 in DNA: TGTGCCAGCAGCGCAAGGACAGGGGGACCTGAGACCCAGTACTTC.